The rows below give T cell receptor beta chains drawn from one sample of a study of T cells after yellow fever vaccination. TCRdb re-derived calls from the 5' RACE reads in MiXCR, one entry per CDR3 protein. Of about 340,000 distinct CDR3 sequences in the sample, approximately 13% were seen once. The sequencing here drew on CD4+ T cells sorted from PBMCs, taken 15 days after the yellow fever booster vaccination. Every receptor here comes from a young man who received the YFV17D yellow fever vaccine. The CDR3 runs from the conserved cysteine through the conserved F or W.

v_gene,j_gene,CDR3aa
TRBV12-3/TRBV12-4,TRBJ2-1,CASSPGGTSAHNEQFF
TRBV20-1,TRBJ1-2,CSAPKRTGVNYGYTF
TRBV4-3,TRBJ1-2,CASSQGRDRATGGYTF
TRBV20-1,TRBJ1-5,CSAGAGLNQPQHF
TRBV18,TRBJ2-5,CASSPGRDQETQYF
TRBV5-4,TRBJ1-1,CASSLAPTVLNPEAFF
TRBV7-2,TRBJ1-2,CASDQYGYTF
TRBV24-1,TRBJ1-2,CATSEGDIYGYTF
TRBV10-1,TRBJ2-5,CASSDGIMETQYF
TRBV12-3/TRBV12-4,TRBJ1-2,CASTIRGNYGYTF
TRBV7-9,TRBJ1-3,CASRAMGRPSGNTIYF
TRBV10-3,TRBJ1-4,CASGQGTNEKLFF
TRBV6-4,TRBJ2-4,CASSDGAGNIQYF
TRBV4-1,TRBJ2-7,CASSHSRGSYEQYF
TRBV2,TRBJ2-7,CASHKGIAGAYEQYF
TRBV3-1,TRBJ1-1,CASSPGTGEITEAFF